The 18 T cell receptor beta chains listed next were all sequenced from one sample in a study of beta chain features in type 1 diabetes. Whole-study findings and limits: Moderately but significantly shorter TCRB CDR3s were found in Type 1 diabetes patients in all four CD4+ subsets.

Every isolated RNA sample was fully reverse transcribed, so sequencing captured expressed TCRB transcripts. The protocol was immunoSEQ multiplex PCR, while the TCRdb copy is restricted to in-frame clones and leaves out a portion. The sample yields some 160,000 clones, roughly 9% seen once. No cognate antigen is known for these TCRs. Sequenced material: central memory CD4+ T cells from blood. These receptors were obtained from a woman aged 30 to 39 with type 1 diabetes.

This clone was counted a few times. The gene calls are TRBV2 and TRBJ2-5; no clear D gene. Trimming pared 3 bases from V and 4 bases from J, leaving 9 bases between. This CDR3 has 13 residues. The germline gives CDR1 SNHLY, CDR2 FYNNEI. As DNA, the CDR3 is TGTGCCAGCAGTGACAGCGCTCGAGAGACCCAGTACTTC. Protein sequence: CASSDSARETQYF.

This clone turned up a few times. V is TRBV28 and J is TRBJ1-5, with TRBD1 as a possible D gene (5 bases). Trimming removed 4 bases from V and 6 bases from J, with 13 bases in between. The germline V gene has CDR1 MDHEN and CDR2 SYDVKM. The length of the CDR3 is 14 residues. CDR3 residues: CASSSVRDGQPQHF. The CDR3 nucleotides read TGTGCCAGCAGTTCGGTCAGGGATGGTCAGCCCCAGCATTTT.

This clone has a count of ten or more. The chain joins TRBV15 to TRBJ1-2, with TRBD1 identical over 8 bases. The length of the CDR3 is 15 residues. Trimming took 5 bases from V and 4 from J; bases not matched to a gene: 9. Germline V CDR1 and CDR2: LNHNV, YYDKDF (reference sequence). CDR3 in amino acids: CATSFATGDIYGYTF. In DNA form, the CDR3 reads TGTGCCACCAGCTTCGCGACAGGGGATATCTATGGCTACACCTTC.

In its sample, this clone was seen a few times. CDR3 in DNA: TGCGCCAGCGGCCCGATGACAGCGGGAGTTTCAGATACGCAGTATTTT. Its protein product is CASGPMTAGVSDTQYF. V gene TRBV5-1 combines with J gene TRBJ2-3; 8 bases line up with TRBD2. The CDR3 contains 16 residues. The V segment lost 7 bases and the J segment 4 bases; nucleotides outside the gene matches: 14. From germline, CDR1 is SGHRS and CDR2 YFSETQ.

The chain joins TRBV18 to TRBJ1-2; a weak D match, TRBD1 (6 bases). Germline CDR1 KGHSH, CDR2 LQKENI. V was pared by 3 bases and J by 1 base, with 12 bases between. The CDR3 is 15 residues long. The CDR3 protein is CASSPLTGFNYGYTF. CDR3 nucleotide sequence: TGTGCCAGCTCACCTTTGACAGGATTTAACTATGGCTACACCTTC.

This clone has ten or more counts. The chain is built from TRBV7-3 and TRBJ2-1, with 8 positions matching TRBD2. Germline CDR1 reads SGHTA; CDR2 reads FQGTGA. The CDR3 is made up of 15 amino acids. V trimming: 0 bases; J trimming: 7 bases; junction bases outside the gene matches: 5. The CDR3 bases are TGTGCCAGCAGCTTAACTGGGACTAGGGAAAATGAGCAGTTCTTC. It is translated as CASSLTGTRENEQFF.

This clone was observed a few times. V usage is TRBV4-1 and J usage is TRBJ2-1; D is perhaps TRBD2 (5 bases). The V gene's germline CDR1 is MGHRA and CDR2 YSYEKL. Between the trimmed V and J ends, which lost 4 bases and 12 bases, there was a span of 22 bases. The CDR3 consists of 15 residues. CDR3: CASSPGGARGGRQFF. In DNA form, the CDR3 reads TGCGCCAGCAGCCCCGGCGGAGCGAGAGGCGGGCGGCAGTTCTTC.

V is TRBV4-2 and J is TRBJ2-7; D not resolved. This CDR3 is 16 amino acids long. The germline V gene has CDR1 LGHNA and CDR2 YNFKEQ. Trimming removed 1 base from V and 3 bases from J, with 16 bases in between. CDR3 bases: TGTGCCAGCAGCCAAGGATTAAGCAGGTCAAACTACGAGCAGTACTTC. Protein: CASSQGLSRSNYEQYF.

This clone has just a few counts. This chain connects TRBV30 to TRBJ2-2; 8 nucleotides align to TRBD1. The V segment lost 4 bases and the J segment 0 bases; nucleotides outside the gene matches: 1. There are 14 residues in the CDR3. Germline CDR1 reads GTSNPN; CDR2 reads SVGIG (reference sequence). The CDR3 region has the DNA TGTGCCTGGATGACAGGGGCGAACACCGGGGAGCTGTTTTTT. It yields the protein CAWMTGANTGELFF.

The rearrangement links TRBV30 to TRBJ1-2; the D gene is possibly TRBD1 (5 bases). Per the germline V gene, CDR1 is GTSNPN and CDR2 is SVGIG (reference sequence). The CDR3 has 14 amino acids. V lost 0 bases and J lost 4, with 12 bases in between. The CDR3 nucleotides are TGTGCCTGGAGTGTGTTACAGGTTTCCTATGGCTACACCTTC. Encoded protein: CAWSVLQVSYGYTF.

This clone was recorded a few times. V gene TRBV5-6 combines with J gene TRBJ1-2; 8 positions agree with TRBD1. In germline, CDR1 is SGHDT, CDR2 YYEEEE. With V trimmed by 4 bases and J by 4 bases, 12 bases remained unmatched. The length of the CDR3 is 16 residues. The CDR3 nucleotides are TGTGCCAGCAGCCGAGCAGGGGGCTACCCAAGCTATGGCTACACCTTC. Protein product: CASSRAGGYPSYGYTF. The variable domain in full, with the rest retrieved from reference TRBV5-6 and TRBJ1-2, is DAGVTQSPTHLIKTRGQQVTLRCSPKSGHDTVSWYQQALGQGPQFIFQYYEEEERQRGNFPDRFSGHQFPNYSSELNVNALLLGDSALYLCASSRAGGYPSYGYTFGSGTRLTVV.

The chain has TRBV30 and TRBJ2-5, with D tentatively TRBD2 (5 bases). V shed 5 bases and J shed 7 bases, with 20 bases lying between them. Germline loops: CDR1 GTSNPN, CDR2 SVGIG (reference sequence). This CDR3 region has 14 residues. The CDR3 sequence is CAWRSSSPMGTQYF. The CDR3 nucleotides are TGTGCCTGGCGCTCTAGCTCCCCAATGGGGACCCAGTACTTC.

This clone came up a few times. The chain employs TRBV29-1 and TRBJ2-7; weak D call: TRBD1 (6 bases). The CDR3 is 13 residues long. The germline V gene encodes CDR1 SQVTM and CDR2 ANQGSEA. Trimming shortened V by 3 bases and J by 6 bases, and 15 bases separated the two germline ends. The CDR3 coding sequence is TGCAGCGTTGAGCACAGGGAAAGAGGCGAGCAGTACTTC. Amino acids: CSVEHRERGEQYF.

This clone was observed a few times. J is TRBJ2-5 and V is TRBV29-1; D not resolved. The V gene lost 0 bases and the J gene lost 1 base, with 9 bases spanning the gap. CDR3 length equals 14 residues. Germline-derived CDR1 and CDR2 are SQVTM and ANQGSEA. This CDR3 reads CSVEDRYSQETQYF. In DNA, the CDR3 is TGCAGCGTTGAAGACCGGTACTCCCAAGAGACCCAGTACTTC.

The V gene is TRBV28, the J gene TRBJ1-5, with a possible D match to TRBD1 (6 bases). The CDR3 covers 15 residues. Germline CDR1 MDHEN, CDR2 SYDVKM. Trimming took off 6 bases at V and 2 bases at J, with 14 bases between the two ends. The CDR3 is CASRRTGIGNQPQHF. The CDR3 region has the DNA TGTGCCAGCAGGAGAACAGGGATTGGCAATCAGCCCCAGCATTTT.

This chain links TRBV15 with TRBJ1-2; possibly TRBD1 for D (6 bases). This CDR3 has 14 residues. V was cut by 6 bases and J by 3 bases, with 14 bases left in between. Germline V gene sequence: CDR1 LNHNV, CDR2 YYDKDF (reference sequence). The CDR3 here is CATRYQGNDYGYTF. The CDR3 bases are TGTGCCACCAGATATCAGGGGAATGACTATGGCTACACCTTC.

The chain is built from TRBV18 and TRBJ2-5; D remains ambiguous. CDR3 length: 13 residues. Germline V gene lookup returns CDR1 KGHSH and CDR2 LQKENI. Trimming took 3 bases from V and 5 from J, leaving 10 bases between them. The CDR3, as DNA: TGTGCCAGCTCACCGACTCGATCGGAGACCCAGTACTTC. It specifies CASSPTRSETQYF.

The chain links TRBV5-1 to TRBJ2-2; 7 bases align to TRBD2. Trimming took 0 bases from V and 4 from J; bases not matched to a gene: 3. CDR3 length equals 15 residues. Germline loops: CDR1 SGHRS, CDR2 YFSETQ. CDR3 coding DNA: TGCGCCAGCAGCTTGGATGCGGGAGTCACCGGGGAGCTGTTTTTT. Translating gives CASSLDAGVTGELFF.